These 25 T cell receptor beta chains came from one sample sequenced in a study of blood T cell repertoires in COVID-19. This table comes from immunoSEQ multiplex PCR, and its TCRdb copy is limited to in-frame clones, with some not included. The repertoire holds about 48,000 clones, 65% to 90% seen once, with 2.5% to 3.5% in the top ten. The sequencing sample was made of peripheral blood. These receptors originate from a woman of 80 years or more with acute or convalescent COVID-19.

This clone was found a few times. V and J are TRBV3-1 (or the pseudogene TRBV3-2) and TRBJ2-5; 7 bases agree with TRBD1. The germline gives CDR1 LGHDT, CDR2 YNNKEL (reference sequence). The CDR3 loop spans 16 amino acids. The V segment lost 1 base and the J segment 1 base; nucleotides outside the gene matches: 6. Here the CDR3 reads CASSQAPTGPQETQYF. The CDR3 DNA follows: TGTGCCAGCAGCCAAGCCCCGACAGGGCCCCAAGAGACCCAGTACTTC.

The gene calls are TRBV5-6 and TRBJ2-7; 7 bases map to TRBD2. The CDR3 contains 18 residues. CDR1 is SGHDT, CDR2 YYEEEE, per germline. V was pared by 0 bases and J by 2 bases, with 14 bases of the junction left unmatched. The CDR3 loop reads CASSLGVPGLAGAYEQYF. CDR3 sequence (DNA): TGTGCCAGCAGCTTGGGGGTCCCAGGACTGGCGGGGGCCTACGAGCAGTACTTC.

The sample holds one count of this clone. V gene TRBV30 combines with J gene TRBJ2-3, with D unclear. The V gene's germline CDR1 is GTSNPN and CDR2 SVGIG (reference sequence). The CDR3 loop spans 12 amino acids. Trimming pared 3 bases from V and 2 bases from J, leaving 6 bases between. The CDR3 nucleotides are TGTGCCTGGAGGGGCCTCACAGATACGCAGTATTTT. Amino acids: CAWRGLTDTQYF.

The chain employs TRBV2 and TRBJ2-7; 7 bases match TRBD2. V was clipped by 5 bases and J by 2 bases; unmatched bases: 9. The CDR3 covers 15 residues. Germline CDR1 is SNHLY and CDR2 is FYNNEI. The CDR3 DNA sequence: TGTGCCAGCAGTCCGGGGGGACCAGGTCCCTACGAGCAGTACTTC. Its translation is CASSPGGPGPYEQYF.

The rearrangement links TRBV30 to TRBJ2-2, with D unclear. The CDR3 contains 14 residues. Trimming shortened V by 1 base and J by 0 bases, and 6 bases separated the two germline ends. Germline assignment: CDR1 GTSNPN and CDR2 SVGIG (reference sequence). The CDR3 loop reads CAWSGVSNTGELFF. The CDR3, as DNA: TGTGCCTGGAGTGGAGTTTCGAACACCGGGGAGCTGTTTTTT.

The chain employs TRBV12-5 and TRBJ2-3; 7 bases map to TRBD2. V trimming: 2 bases; J trimming: 2 bases; junction bases outside the gene matches: 10. Per germline, CDR1 LGHNT and CDR2 FRNRAP. CDR3 length equals 17 residues. CDR3 in amino acids: CASGLPRIAGPTDTQYF. The DNA of the CDR3 is TGTGCTAGTGGTTTGCCCAGGATAGCGGGCCCCACAGATACGCAGTATTTT.

The V call is TRBV5-8, the J call TRBJ2-1; 7 nucleotides match TRBD1. V lost 2 bases to trimming and J lost 2 bases; unmatched junction nucleotides: 4. This CDR3 has 15 residues. Germline V gene lookup returns CDR1 SGHTS and CDR2 YDEGEE. The CDR3 DNA is TGTGCCAGCAGCTTAACGACAGGGCCCTACAATGAGCAGTTCTTC. Residues: CASSLTTGPYNEQFF.

The rearrangement links TRBV11-2 to TRBJ1-4; D is unclear. V lost 1 base and J lost 4, with 4 bases in between. Germline lookup yields CDR1 SGHAT and CDR2 FQNNGV. The CDR3 extends over 13 amino acids. The CDR3 protein is CASSLGLNEKLFF. CDR3 nucleotides: TGTGCCAGCAGCTTAGGACTTAATGAAAAACTGTTTTTT. The full variable domain, rest sourced from reference TRBV11-2 and TRBJ1-4, is EAGVAQSPRYKIIEKRQSVAFWCNPISGHATLYWYQQILGQGPKLLIQFQNNGVVDDSQLPKDRFSAERLKGVDSTLKIQPAKLEDSAVYLCASSLGLNEKLFFGSGTQLSVL.

The chain links TRBV6-5 to TRBJ1-6; TRBD1 agrees at 7 bases. The CDR3 runs 15 residues. Trimming cost V 4 bases and J 7 bases; bases outside gene matches: 7. Germline CDR1 and CDR2: MNHEY and SVGAGI. The CDR3 loop reads CASSFTGVGNSPLHF. Written as DNA, the CDR3 is TGTGCCAGCAGTTTCACAGGGGTGGGGAATTCACCCCTCCACTTT.

The CDR3 DNA sequence: TGTGCCAGCAGCGGATCCGGACAGTACACTGAAGCTTTCTTT. Protein: CASSGSGQYTEAFF. V and J are TRBV11-2 and TRBJ1-1; perhaps TRBD1 as D (6 bases). This CDR3 comprises 14 residues. The V end lost 5 bases, the J end lost 3 bases, and 13 bases lay between the germline ends. Germline CDR1 is SGHAT and CDR2 is FQNNGV.

The chain is built from TRBV14 and TRBJ1-2; tentatively, D is TRBD1 (6 bases). In germline, CDR1 is SGHDN, CDR2 FVKESK. V gave up 0 bases and J gave up 3 bases, with 14 bases separating them. The length of the CDR3 is 16 residues. Here the CDR3 reads CASSQETRGPYYGYTF. As DNA, the CDR3 is TGTGCCAGCAGCCAAGAAACCAGGGGACCTTACTATGGCTACACCTTC.

V usage is TRBV5-1 and J usage is TRBJ2-6, with D possibly TRBD1 on 5 matching bases. Germline V CDR1 and CDR2: SGHRS, YFSETQ. The CDR3 consists of 14 residues. Trimming stripped 0 bases from V and 11 bases from J, with 12 bases between. The DNA for the CDR3 is TGCGCCAGCAGCTTGGGACAGCCCCAGGACGTCCTGACTTTC. This encodes CASSLGQPQDVLTF.

J is TRBJ1-1 and V is TRBV14; D is possibly TRBD1 (6 bases). CDR3 length: 19 amino acids. V was clipped by 3 bases and J by 0 bases, with 23 bases between them. The germline gives CDR1 SGHDN, CDR2 FVKESK. The CDR3 DNA reads as TGTGCCAGCAGCCAGGACAGTCTACCATTAAACTACATGAACACTGAAGCTTTCTTT. Translated: CASSQDSLPLNYMNTEAFF. The full variable domain, completed using reference TRBV14 and TRBJ1-1, is EAGVTQFPSHSVIEKGQTVTLRCDPISGHDNLYWYRRVMGKEIKFLLHFVKESKQDESGMPNNRFLAERTGGTYSTLKVQPAELEDSGVYFCASSQDSLPLNYMNTEAFFGQGTRLTVV.

The V gene is TRBV4-1, the J gene TRBJ2-3; TRBD2 agrees at 14 bases. Germline V gene lookup returns CDR1 MGHRA and CDR2 YSYEKL. This CDR3 is built from 18 residues. Trimming cost V 4 bases and J 0 bases; bases outside gene matches: 6. In DNA form, the CDR3 reads TGCGCCAGCAGCCCCGGGACTAGCGGGGGCCTTAGCACAGATACGCAGTATTTT. Translation gives CASSPGTSGGLSTDTQYF.

This sequence joins TRBV30 and TRBJ2-7; 13 bases match TRBD2. V was clipped by 0 bases and J by 7 bases; unmatched bases: 3. Germline V lookup: CDR1 GTSNPN, CDR2 SVGIG (reference sequence). This CDR3 contains 14 residues. CDR3 amino acids: CAWSVGLAGEEQYF. CDR3 nucleotides: TGTGCCTGGAGTGTCGGACTAGCGGGGGAGGAGCAGTACTTC.

The rearrangement links TRBV5-4 to TRBJ1-5; D is unresolved. CDR3 length: 15 residues. Between the trimmed V and J ends, which lost 0 bases and 5 bases, there was a span of 12 bases. Germline V gives CDR1 SGHNT, CDR2 YYREEE (reference sequence). The CDR3 is CASSLGAGFDQPQHF. The DNA for the CDR3 is TGTGCCAGCAGCTTGGGGGCGGGGTTCGATCAGCCCCAGCATTTT.

The table lists this clone with a few counts. The CDR3 loop reads CASSLGALRQGGNSPLHF. The CDR3, as DNA: TGTGCCAGCAGCTTAGGGGCCCTCCGACAGGGTGGAAATTCACCCCTCCACTTT. The V call is TRBV13, the J call TRBJ1-6; TRBD1 matches at 7 bases. V shed 0 bases and J 7 bases; nucleotides not matched to a gene: 12. The germline gives CDR1 PRHDT, CDR2 FYEKMQ (reference sequence). This CDR3 has 18 amino acids.

The genes are TRBV19 and TRBJ2-5; D is possibly TRBD2 (6 bases). Germline V CDR1 and CDR2: LNHDA, SQIVND (reference sequence). This CDR3 has 14 amino acids. Trimming shortened V by 6 bases and J by 1 base, and 12 bases separated the two germline ends. The CDR3 nucleotides are TGTGCCAGTAGCTCGGTGGGACTCCAAGAGACCCAGTACTTC. It yields the protein CASSSVGLQETQYF.

V is TRBV28 and J is TRBJ2-3, with 8 bases that match TRBD1. After removal of 1 base from V and 3 bases from J, the junction contained 12 bases not matched to a gene. The CDR3 sequence is 18 residues long. CDR1 MDHEN and CDR2 SYDVKM come from the germline V gene. CDR3 residues: CASSLLGLKTGVTDTQYF. CDR3 DNA sequence: TGTGCCAGCAGTTTATTAGGCCTCAAGACAGGGGTAACAGATACGCAGTATTTT.

The chain has TRBV3-1 (or the pseudogene TRBV3-2) and TRBJ1-1; D unclear. The V and J ends lost 0 bases and 8 bases respectively, with 10 bases between them. The CDR3 is 13 amino acids. Germline CDR1 and CDR2: LGHDT and YNNKEL (reference sequence). CDR3 nucleotides: TGTGCCAGCAGCCAAGATTGGTCAGAAGAAGCTTTCTTT. It specifies CASSQDWSEEAFF.

This chain connects TRBV11-2 to TRBJ1-2; 7 bases map to TRBD1. This CDR3 contains 11 residues. V lost 2 bases, J lost 14 bases, and 5 bases stayed unmatched. CDR1 is SGHAT and CDR2 is FQNNGV in the germline V gene. This CDR3 is CASSLTPGGTF. Here the CDR3 DNA reads TGTGCCAGCAGCTTAACCCCAGGGGGTACCTTC.

This clone has just one count. V usage is TRBV5-1 and J usage is TRBJ2-3; tentatively, D is TRBD1 (6 bases). Germline CDR1 reads SGHRS; CDR2 reads YFSETQ. The CDR3 loop spans 14 amino acids. V was cut by 5 bases and J by 2 bases, with 12 bases left in between. CDR3 amino acids: CASSSGQSTDTQYF. CDR3 bases: TGCGCCAGCAGTTCCGGACAGTCCACAGATACGCAGTATTTT.

The chain carries TRBV30 and TRBJ1-2; possible D gene TRBD1, 5 bases. CDR1 and CDR2 (germline): GTSNPN, SVGIG (reference sequence). V dropped 7 bases and J dropped 2 bases, with 8 bases sitting between them. The CDR3 is 11 residues long. The CDR3 here is CAFDRNYGYTF. The CDR3 DNA sequence: TGTGCCTTTGACAGAAACTATGGCTACACCTTC.

The V and J genes are TRBV2 and TRBJ2-5; a weak D match, TRBD1 (6 bases). Germline-derived CDR1 and CDR2 are SNHLY and FYNNEI. The CDR3 is 13 residues long. Trimming left V 3 bases short and J 5 bases short, with 10 bases between. The CDR3 protein is CASSEAGVETQYF. CDR3 nucleotides: TGTGCCAGCAGTGAGGCAGGGGTGGAGACCCAGTACTTC. The whole variable domain, filled in from reference TRBV2 and TRBJ2-5, reads EPEVTQTPSHQVTQMGQEVILRCVPISNHLYFYWYRQILGQKVEFLVSFYNNEISEKSEIFDDQFSVERPDGSNFTLKIRSTKLEDSAMYFCASSEAGVETQYFGPGTRLLVL.

This clone turned up a few times. V gene TRBV19 combines with J gene TRBJ2-1; possible D gene TRBD2, 6 bases. The ends were cut back, 5 bases at V and 2 bases at J, with 13 bases in the middle. Germline CDR1 and CDR2: LNHDA and SQIVND (reference sequence). This CDR3 region has 15 residues. The CDR3 DNA follows: TGTGCCAGTAGTTTGGGCACTAGCACCTACAATGAGCAGTTCTTC. As protein: CASSLGTSTYNEQFF.